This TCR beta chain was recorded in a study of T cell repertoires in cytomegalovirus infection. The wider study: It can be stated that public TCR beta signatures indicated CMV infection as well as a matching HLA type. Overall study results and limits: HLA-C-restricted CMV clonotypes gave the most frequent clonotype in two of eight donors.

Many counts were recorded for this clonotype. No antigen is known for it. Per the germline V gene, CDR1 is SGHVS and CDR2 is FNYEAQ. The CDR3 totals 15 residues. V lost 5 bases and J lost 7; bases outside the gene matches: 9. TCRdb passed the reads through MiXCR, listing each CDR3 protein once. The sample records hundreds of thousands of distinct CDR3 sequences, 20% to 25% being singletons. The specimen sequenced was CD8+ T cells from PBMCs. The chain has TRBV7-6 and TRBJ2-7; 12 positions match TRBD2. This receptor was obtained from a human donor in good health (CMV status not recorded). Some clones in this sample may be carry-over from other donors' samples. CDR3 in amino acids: CASSATSGGLGEQYF. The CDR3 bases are TGTGCCAGCAGCGCGACTAGCGGGGGTTTGGGTGAGCAGTACTTC.